Listed here is a single T cell receptor beta chain. The data were obtained in a study of tumor T cells in aggressive B-cell lymphoma. Assay used: immunoSEQ multiplex PCR; TCRdb lists only in-frame clones, some missing. The sample records 9,500 to 10,000 clones, roughly 85% being singletons. The CDR3 loop spans 15 amino acids. V shed 7 bases and J 2 bases; nucleotides not matched to a gene: 11. CDR1 is WNHNN, CDR2 SYGVQD, per germline (reference sequence). This rearrangement joins TRBV10-1 to TRBJ2-7; 7 nucleotides agree with TRBD1. The receptor was isolated from an adult with diffuse large B cell lymphoma. Sequenced sample: tumor tissue. CDR3 nucleotides: TGCGCCAGCAACAACCCGGGACAGAGACCCTACGAGCAGTACTTC. The encoded protein is CASNNPGQRPYEQYF.